The rows below give T cell receptor beta chains drawn from one sample of a study of cytomegalovirus exposure and HLA in healthy donors. Only in-frame clones appear in the TCRdb table, and some are missing; sequencing was by immunoSEQ multiplex PCR. This table lists tens of thousands of clones. The sequenced material came from PBMCs. The source is a female donor in good health and CMV-seropositive. Each CDR3 is given with its conserved first and last residue.

J gene	V gene	CDR3 protein
TRBJ1-3	TRBV11-3	CASSRDSGNTIYF
TRBJ2-5	TRBV9	CASSVGGQTQETQYF
TRBJ2-3	TRBV18	CASSPPGLAGGTDTQYF
TRBJ2-6	TRBV7-2	CASKTSGSAANVLTF
TRBJ1-1	TRBV27	CASSLSSAGGTEAFF
TRBJ2-1	TRBV18	CASSPNSGGAYNEQFF
TRBJ1-5	TRBV6-5	CASRAQGAKGQPQHF
TRBJ1-1	TRBV5-4	CASSLDSMNTEAFF
TRBJ2-3	TRBV6-1	CASSEAMGLAEGYTQYF
TRBJ1-1	TRBV4-3	CASSQGLGQGAGNTEAFF
TRBJ2-1	TRBV5-1	CASSPGTGAHNEQFF
TRBJ1-2	TRBV6-1	CASSEIIGATYGYTF
TRBJ1-2	TRBV28	CASSSNRNRGGNGYTF
TRBJ2-7	TRBV9	CASSVQAGGLGYEQYF
TRBJ1-3	TRBV4-3	CASSHTGSGNTIYF
TRBJ1-2	TRBV27	CASRPYGTTNYGYTF
TRBJ1-6	TRBV7-2	CASSFNSPLHF
TRBJ1-2	TRBV5-1	CASSAGTANYGYTF
TRBJ1-5	TRBV19	CASSRFGGEESNQPQHF
TRBJ2-7	TRBV15	CATSRASGVGYAYEQYF
TRBJ2-5	TRBV9	CASSGGHQETQYF
TRBJ2-5	TRBV7-6	CASSLAGLAGGQETQYF
TRBJ1-1	TRBV10-3	CAISDPLDSLNTEAFF
TRBJ2-7	TRBV6-1	CASRLAGGYEQYF
TRBJ1-2	TRBV5-1	CASSLGTGGYGYTF
TRBJ1-4	TRBV28	CASRFLDRDDEKLFF
TRBJ2-3	TRBV9	CASSVDWMYQGGLPDTQYF
TRBJ2-3	TRBV9	CASSPRGGATDTQYF
TRBJ2-7	TRBV19	CASSVGTSGVYEQYF
TRBJ1-1	TRBV18	CASSLQGSRGNTEAFF
TRBJ2-5	TRBV5-1	CASSLTGGYQETQYF
TRBJ2-2	TRBV7-3	CASSSRGGYTGELFF
TRBJ1-5	TRBV7-9	CASSLSGYNQPQHF
TRBJ2-5	TRBV7-2	CASTGGQETQYF